Below, 5 T cell receptor beta chains from the same sample are listed, as sequenced in a study of cytomegalovirus exposure and HLA in healthy donors. Vbeta (60) and Jbeta (13) primers were used in the PCR. The table came from immunoSEQ multiplex PCR; TCRdb's copy has only in-frame clones and leaves some out. The table includes 150,000 to 200,000 clones, around 80% detected once. Sequences were obtained from PBMCs. The receptors were sampled from a woman under 40 in good health and CMV-seropositive.

The J gene is TRBJ1-3, the V gene TRBV4-1; D might be TRBD1 (5 bases). CDR1 is MGHRA and CDR2 is YSYEKL in the germline V gene. Trimming stripped 0 bases from V and 0 bases from J, with 18 bases between. This CDR3 has 19 amino acids. CDR3 in amino acids: CASSQDGGSGVPSGNTIYF. The CDR3 DNA follows: TGCGCCAGCAGCCAAGATGGGGGGTCTGGGGTTCCCTCTGGAAACACCATATATTTT.

This sequence joins TRBV29-1 and TRBJ2-7; D might be TRBD2 (6 bases). The CDR3 has 13 amino acids. Trimming removed 1 base from V and 6 bases from J, with 13 bases in between. Germline CDR1 reads SQVTM; CDR2 reads ANQGSEA. The CDR3 coding sequence is TGCAGCGTTGAAGGCGGACGGGGAGGCGAGCAGTACTTC. Translated: CSVEGGRGGEQYF.

This chain uses TRBV7-6 with TRBJ2-5; 10 bases agree with TRBD2. The CDR3 sequence is 15 residues long. After removal of 2 bases from V and 1 base from J, the junction contained 1 base not matched to a gene. Germline CDR1 reads SGHVS; CDR2 reads FNYEAQ. CDR3 DNA sequence: TGTGCCAGCAGCTTACAGCGGGGGGGCCAAGAGACCCAGTACTTC. Translated: CASSLQRGGQETQYF.

The rearrangement uses TRBV7-2 and TRBJ2-2; D is unresolved. V gave up 0 bases and J gave up 9 bases, with 8 bases separating them. From germline, CDR1 is SGHTA and CDR2 FQGNSA. The CDR3 has 13 residues. CDR3 amino acids: CASSLAFNRELFF. CDR3 coding DNA: TGTGCCAGCAGCTTAGCGTTTAATCGGGAGCTGTTTTTT.

This clone has only one observation. This chain links TRBV25-1 with TRBJ2-7; 7 nucleotides align to TRBD1. The CDR3 sequence is 12 residues long. Germline lookup yields CDR1 MGHDK and CDR2 SYGVNS. Losses at the gene ends were 4 bases for V and 9 bases for J; bases not matched to a gene: 6. Here the CDR3 reads CASSGHRDRQYF. CDR3 coding DNA: TGTGCCAGCAGTGGTCACCGGGACAGGCAGTACTTC.